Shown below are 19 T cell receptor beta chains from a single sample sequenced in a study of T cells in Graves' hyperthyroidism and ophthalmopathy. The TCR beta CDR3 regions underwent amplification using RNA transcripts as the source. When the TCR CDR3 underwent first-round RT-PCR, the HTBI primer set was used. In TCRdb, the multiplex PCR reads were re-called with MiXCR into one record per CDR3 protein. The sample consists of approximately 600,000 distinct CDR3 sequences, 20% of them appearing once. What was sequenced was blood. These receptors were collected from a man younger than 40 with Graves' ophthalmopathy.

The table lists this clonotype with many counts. CDR3: CASSSTRTGGDYTF. The CDR3 DNA is TGTGCCAGCAGCTCTACTCGGACAGGGGGCGACTACACCTTC. V gene TRBV7-2 combines with J gene TRBJ1-2; 11 positions agree with TRBD1. V trimming: 4 bases; J trimming: 10 bases; junction bases outside the gene matches: 8. CDR1 and CDR2 from the germline V gene are SGHTA and FQGNSA. This CDR3 spans 14 amino acids. The full variable domain, its missing parts supplied by reference TRBV7-2 and TRBJ1-2, is GAGVSQSPSNKVTEKGKDVELRCDPISGHTALYWYRQSLGQGLEFLIYFQGNSAPDKSGLPSDRFSAERTGGSVSTLTIQRTQQEDSAVYLCASSSTRTGGDYTFGSGTRLTVV.

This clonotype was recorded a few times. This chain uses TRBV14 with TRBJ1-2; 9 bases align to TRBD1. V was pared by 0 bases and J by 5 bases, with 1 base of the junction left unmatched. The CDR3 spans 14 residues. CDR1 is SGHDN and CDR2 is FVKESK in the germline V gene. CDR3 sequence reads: CASSQDGTGYGYTF. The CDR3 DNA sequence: TGTGCCAGCAGCCAAGACGGGACAGGGTATGGCTACACCTTC.

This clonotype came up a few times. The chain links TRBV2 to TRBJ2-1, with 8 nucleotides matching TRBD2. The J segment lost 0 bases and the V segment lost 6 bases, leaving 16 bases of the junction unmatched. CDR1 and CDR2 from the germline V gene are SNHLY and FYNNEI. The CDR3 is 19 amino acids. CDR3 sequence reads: CASRQRLARPQGSYNEQFF. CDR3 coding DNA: TGTGCCAGCAGGCAGCGACTAGCGAGACCCCAGGGCTCCTACAATGAGCAGTTCTTC.

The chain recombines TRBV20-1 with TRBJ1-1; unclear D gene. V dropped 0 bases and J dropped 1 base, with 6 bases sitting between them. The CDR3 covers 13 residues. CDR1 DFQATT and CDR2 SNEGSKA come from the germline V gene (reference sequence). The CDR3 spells CSARDLENTEAFF. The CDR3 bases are TGCAGTGCTAGAGATCTCGAGAACACTGAAGCTTTCTTT.

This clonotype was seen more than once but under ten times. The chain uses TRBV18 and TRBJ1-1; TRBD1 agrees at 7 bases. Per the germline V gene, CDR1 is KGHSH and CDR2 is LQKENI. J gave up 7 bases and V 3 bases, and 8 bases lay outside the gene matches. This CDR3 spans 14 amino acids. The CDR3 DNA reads TGTGCCAGCTCACCCCGGGACAGACCCTATGAAGCTTTCTTT. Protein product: CASSPRDRPYEAFF.

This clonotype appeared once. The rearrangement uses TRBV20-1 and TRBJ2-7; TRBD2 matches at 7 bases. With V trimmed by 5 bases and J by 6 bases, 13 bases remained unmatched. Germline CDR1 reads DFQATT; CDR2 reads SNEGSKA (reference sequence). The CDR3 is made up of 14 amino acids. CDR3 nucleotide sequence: TGCAGTGCTCTCGACTGGGAGCGGGGCTGCGAGCAGTACTTC. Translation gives CSALDWERGCEQYF.

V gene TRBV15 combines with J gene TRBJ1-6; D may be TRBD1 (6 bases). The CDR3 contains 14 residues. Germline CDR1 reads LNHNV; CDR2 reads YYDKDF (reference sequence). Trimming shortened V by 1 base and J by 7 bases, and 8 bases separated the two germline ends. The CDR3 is CATSRGQANSPLHF. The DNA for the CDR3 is TGTGCCACCAGCAGAGGACAGGCGAATTCACCCCTCCACTTT. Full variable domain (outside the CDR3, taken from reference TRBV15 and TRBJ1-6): DAMVIQNPRYQVTQFGKPVTLSCSQTLNHNVMYWYQQKSSQAPKLLFHYYDKDFNNEADTPDNFQSRRPNTSFCFLDIRSPGLGDTAMYLCATSRGQANSPLHFGNGTRLTVT.

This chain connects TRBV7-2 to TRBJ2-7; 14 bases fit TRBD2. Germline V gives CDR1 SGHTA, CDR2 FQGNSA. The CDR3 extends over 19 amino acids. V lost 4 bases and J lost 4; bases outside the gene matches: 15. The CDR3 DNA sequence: TGTGCCAGCAGCTCCCGCGGGACAGGGAGACTAGCGGGAGGGTACGAGCAGTACTTC. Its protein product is CASSSRGTGRLAGGYEQYF.

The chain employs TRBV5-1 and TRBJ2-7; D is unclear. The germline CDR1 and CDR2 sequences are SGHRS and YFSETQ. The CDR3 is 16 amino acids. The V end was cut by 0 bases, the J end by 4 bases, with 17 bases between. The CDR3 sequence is CASSLVGIGIRYEQYF. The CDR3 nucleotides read TGCGCCAGCAGCTTGGTGGGGATAGGCATCCGGTACGAGCAGTACTTC.

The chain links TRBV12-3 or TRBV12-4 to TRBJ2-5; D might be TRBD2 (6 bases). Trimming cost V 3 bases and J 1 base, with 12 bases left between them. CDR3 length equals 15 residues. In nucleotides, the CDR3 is TGTGCCAGCAGTTTTACGGGAGCTGGCCAAGAGACCCAGTACTTC. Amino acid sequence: CASSFTGAGQETQYF.

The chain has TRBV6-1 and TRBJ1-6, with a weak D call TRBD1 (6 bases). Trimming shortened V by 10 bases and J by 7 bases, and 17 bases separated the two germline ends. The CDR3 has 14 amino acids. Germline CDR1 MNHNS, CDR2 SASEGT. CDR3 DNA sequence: TGTGCCACAGGAGGGGGGCGGGGAAATTCACCCCTCCACTTT. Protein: CATGGGRGNSPLHF.

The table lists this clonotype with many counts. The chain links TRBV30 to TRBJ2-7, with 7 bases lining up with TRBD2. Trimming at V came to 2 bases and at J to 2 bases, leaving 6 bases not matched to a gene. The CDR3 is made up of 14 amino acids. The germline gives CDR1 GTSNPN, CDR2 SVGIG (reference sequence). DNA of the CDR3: TGTGCCTGGAGTTTGAGGCTAGCGGCCTACGAGCAGTACTTC. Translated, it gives CAWSLRLAAYEQYF.

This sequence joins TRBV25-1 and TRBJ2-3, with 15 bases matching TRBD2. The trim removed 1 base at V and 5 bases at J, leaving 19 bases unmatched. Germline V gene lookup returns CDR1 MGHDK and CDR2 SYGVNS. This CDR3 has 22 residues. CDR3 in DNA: TGTGCCAGCAGTGAATGCCCACCCCTCCCCAGTTGGGGACTAGCGGGAGGAGATACGCAGTATTTT. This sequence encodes CASSECPPLPSWGLAGGDTQYF.

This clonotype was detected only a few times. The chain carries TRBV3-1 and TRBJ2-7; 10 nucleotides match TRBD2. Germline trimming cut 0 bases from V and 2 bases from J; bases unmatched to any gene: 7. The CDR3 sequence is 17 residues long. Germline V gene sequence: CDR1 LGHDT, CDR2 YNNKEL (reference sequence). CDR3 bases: TGTGCCAGCAGCCAAGAGTTCGTAGCGGGAGGCCCCTACGAGCAGTACTTC. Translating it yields CASSQEFVAGGPYEQYF.

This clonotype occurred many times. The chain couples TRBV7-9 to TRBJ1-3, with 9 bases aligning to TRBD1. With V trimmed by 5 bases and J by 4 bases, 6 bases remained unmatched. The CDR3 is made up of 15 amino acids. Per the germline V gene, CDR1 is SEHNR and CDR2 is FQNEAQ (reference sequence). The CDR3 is CASSNRDRVGNTIYF. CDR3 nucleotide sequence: TGTGCCAGCAGCAACCGGGACAGGGTCGGAAACACCATATATTTT.

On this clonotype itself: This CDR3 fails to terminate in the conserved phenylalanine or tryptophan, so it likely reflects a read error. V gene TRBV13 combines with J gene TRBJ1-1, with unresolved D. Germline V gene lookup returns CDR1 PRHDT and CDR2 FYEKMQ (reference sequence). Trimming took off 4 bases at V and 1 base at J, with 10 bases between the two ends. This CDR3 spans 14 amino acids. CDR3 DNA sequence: TGTGCCAGCAGCTCAGGACTCCCGAACACTGAAGCTTTCCTT. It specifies CASSSGLPNTEAFL.

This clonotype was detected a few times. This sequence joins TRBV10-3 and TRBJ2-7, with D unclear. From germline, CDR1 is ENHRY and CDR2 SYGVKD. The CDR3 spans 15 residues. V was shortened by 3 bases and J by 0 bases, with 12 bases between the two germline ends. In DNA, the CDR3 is TGTGCCATCAGTGATGGCTCTTTAAGCTCCTACGAGCAGTACTTC. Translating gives CAISDGSLSSYEQYF.

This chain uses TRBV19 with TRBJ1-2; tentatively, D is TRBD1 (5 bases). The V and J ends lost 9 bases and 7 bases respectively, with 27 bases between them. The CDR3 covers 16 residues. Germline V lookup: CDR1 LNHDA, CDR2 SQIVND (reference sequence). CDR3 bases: TGTGCCAGCCGTCTGTTGGGAGGGGTCAGTGGAGCTGGCTACACCTTC. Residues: CASRLLGGVSGAGYTF.

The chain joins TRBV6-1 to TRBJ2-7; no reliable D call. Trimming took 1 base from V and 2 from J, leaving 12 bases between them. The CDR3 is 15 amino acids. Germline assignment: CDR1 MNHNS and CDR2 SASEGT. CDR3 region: CASSEEQFGTYEQYF. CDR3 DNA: TGTGCCAGCAGTGAAGAGCAGTTCGGCACCTACGAGCAGTACTTC.